This record concerns one T cell receptor (beta chain) sequence. The record originates from a study of OX40 agonist ivuxolimab in advanced cancers. Using immunoSEQ multiplex PCR, the repertoire was profiled, and TCRdb retains in-frame clones only, with some absent. The sample records about 100,000 clones, roughly 90% being singletons. After removal of 6 bases from V and 2 bases from J, the junction contained 13 bases not matched to a gene. Germline loops: CDR1 LNHDA, CDR2 SQIVND (reference sequence). The CDR3 spans 20 residues. This specimen was CD4+ or CD8+ T cells sorted from blood, taken in a trial of the OX40 agonist ivuxolimab. The gene calls are TRBV19 and TRBJ2-1; TRBD2 agrees at 16 bases. This receptor was identified in an adult with an advanced solid tumor such as melanoma, head and neck, liver or kidney cancer. CDR3 DNA sequence: TGTGCCAGTAGGAGACAGGGGGCCGGGACTAGCGGGAGGGCCTACAATGAGCAGTTCTTC. It yields the protein CASRRQGAGTSGRAYNEQFF.